These 21 T cell receptor beta chains originate from one sample sequenced in a study of vaccination and CD4 T cells after COVID-19. Cultured CD4+ T-cell DNA underwent Oncomine TCR Beta short-read sequencing. TCRdb reprocessed the PCR reads with MiXCR, giving one entry per CDR3 protein. The sample has some 7,000 distinct CDR3 sequences, less than 30% seen once. No antigen has been identified for these receptors. Treatment described: approximately 10-day PBMC culture with coronavirus spike peptide pools or control peptides (ViraFEST assay). CD4+ T-cell collection from the unexposed donor predated the COVID-19 pandemic (2011-2018). Input material: CD4+ T cells from blood, cultured in vitro. The source of these receptors is a human donor in good health.

The V call is TRBV7-9, the J call TRBJ2-5, with a possible D match to TRBD2 (6 bases). V was trimmed by 1 base and J by 7 bases, leaving 13 bases between them. CDR3 size: 14 residues. CDR1 SEHNR and CDR2 FQNEAQ come from the germline V gene (reference sequence). The CDR3 DNA is TGTGCCAGCAGCTTAGGGACGGGGGTGACGACCCAGTACTTC. Protein sequence: CASSLGTGVTTQYF.

CDR3 sequence reads: CASRGQGGTDTQYF. The CDR3 DNA is TGTGCCAGTAGAGGACAGGGGGGCACAGATACGCAGTATTTT. The chain employs TRBV19 and TRBJ2-3; 10 positions match TRBD1. The V gene end was trimmed by 6 bases and the J gene end by 1 base; junction bases not matched to a gene: 1. The CDR3 sequence is 14 residues long. Germline-derived CDR1 and CDR2 are LNHDA and SQIVND (reference sequence).

This clonotype has more than one count but fewer than ten. The chain links TRBV19 to TRBJ1-2; the D gene is possibly TRBD1 (6 bases). This CDR3 spans 14 amino acids. The V and J ends lost 5 bases and 4 bases respectively, with 14 bases between them. Germline loops: CDR1 LNHDA, CDR2 SQIVND (reference sequence). The CDR3 sequence: CASSRPDRLYGYTF. As DNA, the CDR3 is TGTGCCAGTAGTCGACCGGACAGACTCTATGGCTACACCTTC.

The gene calls are TRBV29-1 and TRBJ2-3; D remains unclear. V shed 4 bases and J shed 2 bases, with 13 bases lying between them. In germline, CDR1 is SQVTM, CDR2 ANQGSEA. The CDR3 length is 14 residues. CDR3 sequence: CSVGNAADTDTQYF. The CDR3 DNA reads TGCAGCGTTGGGAACGCCGCAGACACAGATACGCAGTATTTT.

In its sample, this clonotype was seen a few times. The rearrangement uses TRBV15 and TRBJ2-1, with a tentative D call TRBD1 (6 bases). V gave up 1 base and J gave up 4 bases, with 14 bases separating them. Per germline, CDR1 LNHNV and CDR2 YYDKDF (reference sequence). This CDR3 contains 16 residues. The CDR3 DNA reads as TGTGCCACCAGCAGAGGAGGGACATCACTTTACAATGAGCAGTTCTTC. Its protein product is CATSRGGTSLYNEQFF.

The rearrangement joins TRBV20-1 to TRBJ1-1, with D uncertain. CDR1 DFQATT and CDR2 SNEGSKA come from the germline V gene (reference sequence). The CDR3 is 12 amino acids. V lost 5 bases to trimming and J lost 4 bases, with 11 bases between them. CDR3 amino acids: CSASRPGTEAFF. The CDR3 DNA follows: TGCAGTGCTTCTCGACCGGGCACTGAAGCTTTCTTT.

This clonotype was seen a single time. CDR3 loop: CASSIGGPEDNEQFF. CDR3 nucleotides: TGTGCCAGCAGCATCGGGGGGCCCGAGGACAATGAGCAGTTCTTC. This chain joins TRBV5-4 and TRBJ2-1; D is perhaps TRBD2 (7 bases). This CDR3 comprises 15 residues. Germline CDR1 and CDR2: SGHNT and YYREEE (reference sequence). Trimming stripped 4 bases from V and 5 bases from J, with 16 bases between. The variable domain in full, completed from reference TRBV5-4 and TRBJ2-1, reads ETGVTQSPTHLIKTRGQQVTLRCSSQSGHNTVSWYQQALGQGPQFIFQYYREEENGRGNFPPRFSGLQFPNYSSELNVNALELDDSALYLCASSIGGPEDNEQFFGPGTRLTVL.

The chain carries TRBV30 and TRBJ1-2, with 9 positions matching TRBD1. The CDR3 length is 12 residues. Germline values: CDR1 GTSNPN, CDR2 SVGIG (reference sequence). V was pared by 3 bases and J by 11 bases, with 7 bases of the junction left unmatched. Here the CDR3 reads CAWSPGQGTYTF. CDR3 bases: TGTGCCTGGAGCCCGGGACAGGGTACTTACACCTTC.

The chain carries TRBV4-2 and TRBJ1-1; D is uncertain. Germline-derived CDR1 and CDR2 are LGHNA and YNFKEQ. The CDR3 runs to 16 residues. Trimming removed 0 bases at V and 0 bases at J, with 11 bases between. CDR3 protein: CASSQESTGLNTEAFF. DNA of the CDR3: TGTGCCAGCAGCCAAGAATCCACCGGACTGAACACTGAAGCTTTCTTT.

The J gene is TRBJ2-1, the V gene TRBV6-5; TRBD1 matches at 8 bases. The germline gives CDR1 MNHEY, CDR2 SVGAGI. After removal of 4 bases from V and 6 bases from J, the junction contained 8 bases not matched to a gene. The CDR3 loop spans 15 amino acids. The chain's CDR3 is CASSWQQGVGNEQFF. The DNA of the CDR3 is TGTGCCAGCAGTTGGCAACAGGGGGTAGGCAATGAGCAGTTCTTC.

J is TRBJ1-2 and V is TRBV5-6; 7 bases line up with TRBD1. Looked up from germline, CDR1 is SGHDT and CDR2 is YYEEEE. V shed 0 bases, J shed 4 bases, and the junction held 0 bases outside the gene matches. This CDR3 is 13 amino acids long. The CDR3 sequence: CASSLEGAYGYTF. CDR3 bases: TGTGCCAGCAGCTTGGAGGGGGCCTATGGCTACACCTTC.

In its sample, this clonotype was seen a few times. V and J are TRBV27 and TRBJ1-2; 12 nucleotides align to TRBD1. The V gene end was trimmed by 7 bases and the J gene end by 7 bases; junction bases not matched to a gene: 7. Germline CDR1 is MNHEY and CDR2 is SMNVEV (reference sequence). This CDR3 is built from 14 residues. The CDR3 loop is CASNTGQGARGYTF. CDR3 nucleotides: TGTGCCAGCAATACGGGACAGGGGGCGCGTGGCTACACCTTC.

This clonotype was counted a few times. V is TRBV7-9 and J is TRBJ1-1; D is unclear. Germline loops: CDR1 SEHNR, CDR2 FQNEAQ (reference sequence). Trimming stripped 5 bases from V and 1 base from J, with 8 bases between. The CDR3 consists of 13 residues. CDR3 in DNA: TGTGCCAGCAGCCAAAAGGGGAACACTGAAGCTTTCTTT. Translated: CASSQKGNTEAFF. Together with reference TRBV7-9 and TRBJ1-1, the CDR3 gives the full variable domain: DTGVSQNPRHKITKRGQNVTFRCDPISEHNRLYWYRQTLGQGPEFLTYFQNEAQLEKSRLLSDRFSAERPKGSFSTLEIQRTEQGDSAMYLCASSQKGNTEAFFGQGTRLTVV.

The V gene is TRBV20-1, the J gene TRBJ2-7; maybe TRBD1 (6 bases). The CDR3 is made up of 15 amino acids. The V gene lost 6 bases and the J gene lost 2 bases, with 20 bases spanning the gap. Germline V lookup: CDR1 DFQATT, CDR2 SNEGSKA (reference sequence). CDR3 sequence (DNA): TGCAGTGCGAGTACACAGGGTGGAGAGGCCTACGAGCAGTACTTC. The encoded protein is CSASTQGGEAYEQYF.

The chain links TRBV6-1 to TRBJ1-2; unclear D gene. This CDR3 spans 17 amino acids. Trimming cost V 0 bases and J 4 bases, with 18 bases left between them. The germline V gene encodes CDR1 MNHNS and CDR2 SASEGT. The CDR3 region has the DNA TGTGCCAGCAGTGAAGCTTACGGGGTCGGAGGAACCTATGGCTACACCTTC. Its translation: CASSEAYGVGGTYGYTF.

Comment on this clonotype: The junction departs from the called germline gene at one end, perhaps through a read error. The genes are TRBV10-3 and TRBJ2-5, with D unclear. The CDR3 runs 12 residues. Germline CDR1 reads ENHRY; CDR2 reads SYGVKD. The chain's CDR3 is CATSFWGETQYF. The CDR3 DNA follows: TGTGCCACCAGTTTCTGGGGTGAGACCCAGTACTTC.

The table lists this clonotype with a few counts. The chain recombines TRBV15 with TRBJ1-5; the D is unclear. The CDR3 contains 13 residues. Germline V gene lookup returns CDR1 LNHNV and CDR2 YYDKDF (reference sequence). V was shortened by 0 bases and J by 5 bases, with 5 bases between the two germline ends. The CDR3: CATSRDRDQPQHF. DNA of the CDR3: TGTGCCACCAGCAGAGATAGGGATCAGCCCCAGCATTTT.

This clonotype appeared a few times. V usage is TRBV6-5 and J usage is TRBJ2-2, with D maybe TRBD2 (5 bases). The CDR3 extends over 20 amino acids. The V end was cut by 1 base, the J end by 0 bases, with 21 bases between. In germline, CDR1 is MNHEY, CDR2 SVGAGI. The CDR3 is CASSYFGHGLYTTNTGELFF. The CDR3, as DNA: TGTGCCAGCAGTTACTTTGGGCACGGACTCTATACCACGAACACCGGGGAGCTGTTTTTT.

The V and J genes are TRBV15 and TRBJ1-2; 7 bases are a match to TRBD1. Germline V gene data show CDR1 as LNHNV and CDR2 as YYDKDF (reference sequence). The CDR3 has 14 amino acids. The V gene end was trimmed by 0 bases and the J gene end by 6 bases; junction bases not matched to a gene: 4. CDR3 bases: TGTGCCACCAGCAGAGATGAGACAGGGAATGGCTACACCTTC. It translates to CATSRDETGNGYTF.

The rearrangement joins TRBV19 to TRBJ1-2, with D perhaps matching TRBD1 (5 bases). The CDR3 length is 14 residues. CDR1 and CDR2 from the germline V gene are LNHDA and SQIVND (reference sequence). Deletions cut 10 bases from V and 4 bases from J, with 19 bases between. DNA for the CDR3: TGTGCCACCCAACTAATTCCGGGACGCTATGGCTACACCTTC. This encodes CATQLIPGRYGYTF.

The V and J genes are TRBV19 and TRBJ2-7; 7 positions match TRBD2. The CDR3 covers 11 residues. Germline trimming cut 6 bases from V and 6 bases from J; bases unmatched to any gene: 2. The germline V gene encodes CDR1 LNHDA and CDR2 SQIVND (reference sequence). The CDR3 nucleotides read TGTGCCAGTAGCAGGGAGGGCGAGCAGTACTTC. Protein product: CASSREGEQYF.